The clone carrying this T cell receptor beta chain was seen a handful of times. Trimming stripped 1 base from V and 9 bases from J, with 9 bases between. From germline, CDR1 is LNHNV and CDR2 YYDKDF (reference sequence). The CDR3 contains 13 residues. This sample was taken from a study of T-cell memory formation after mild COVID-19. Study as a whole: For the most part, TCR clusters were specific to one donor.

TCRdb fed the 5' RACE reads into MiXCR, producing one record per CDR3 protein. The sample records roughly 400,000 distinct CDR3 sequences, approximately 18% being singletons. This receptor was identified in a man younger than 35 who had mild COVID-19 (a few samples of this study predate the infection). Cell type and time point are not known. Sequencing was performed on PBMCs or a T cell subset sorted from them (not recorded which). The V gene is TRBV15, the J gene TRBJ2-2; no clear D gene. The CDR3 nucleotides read TGTGCCACCAGCAGAGTACGCTCCCGGGAGCTGTTTTTT. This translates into CATSRVRSRELFF.